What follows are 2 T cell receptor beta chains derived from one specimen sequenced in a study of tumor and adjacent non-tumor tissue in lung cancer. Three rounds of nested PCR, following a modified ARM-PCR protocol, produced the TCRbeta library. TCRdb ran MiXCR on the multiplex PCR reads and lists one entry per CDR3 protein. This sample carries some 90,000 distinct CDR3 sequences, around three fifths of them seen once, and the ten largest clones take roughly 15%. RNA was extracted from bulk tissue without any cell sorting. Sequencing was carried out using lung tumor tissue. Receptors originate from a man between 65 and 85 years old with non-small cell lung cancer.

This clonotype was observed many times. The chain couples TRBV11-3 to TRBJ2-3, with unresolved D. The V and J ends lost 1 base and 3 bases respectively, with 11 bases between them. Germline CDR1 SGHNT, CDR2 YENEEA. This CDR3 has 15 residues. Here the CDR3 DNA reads TGTGCCAGCAGCTTAGGGGCCGTCCCGACAGATACGCAGTATTTT. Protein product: CASSLGAVPTDTQYF.

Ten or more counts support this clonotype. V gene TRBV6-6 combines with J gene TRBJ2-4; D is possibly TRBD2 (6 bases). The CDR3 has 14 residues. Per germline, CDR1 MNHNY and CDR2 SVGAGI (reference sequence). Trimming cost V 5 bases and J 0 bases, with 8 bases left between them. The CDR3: CASSGGTAKNIQYF. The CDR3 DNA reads TGTGCCAGCAGTGGGGGGACAGCCAAAAACATTCAGTACTTC.